This T cell receptor beta chain was observed in a study of blood T cell repertoires in COVID-19. In the study overall: Sample material is recorded as cDNA or gDNA derived from T cells, B-cell-depleted T cells, or PBMCs.

Produced via immunoSEQ multiplex PCR; TCRdb's table is partial and in-frame only. The data hold just over 300,000 clones, with around nine tenths observed a single time. Sequenced sample: peripheral blood. This clonotype originated in a woman aged 25 to 39 with COVID-19, enrolled during active disease.

For the CDR3, the DNA is TGTGCCAGCAGCTCCGGGTGGGGCCCGGACGGCTACACCTTC. Translated: CASSSGWGPDGYTF. This chain uses TRBV7-9 with TRBJ1-2; D may be TRBD1 (5 bases). With 4 bases removed from V and 8 bases from J, the gap between germline ends came to 17 bases. The CDR3 covers 14 residues. The germline CDR1 and CDR2 sequences are SEHNR and FQNEAQ (reference sequence).